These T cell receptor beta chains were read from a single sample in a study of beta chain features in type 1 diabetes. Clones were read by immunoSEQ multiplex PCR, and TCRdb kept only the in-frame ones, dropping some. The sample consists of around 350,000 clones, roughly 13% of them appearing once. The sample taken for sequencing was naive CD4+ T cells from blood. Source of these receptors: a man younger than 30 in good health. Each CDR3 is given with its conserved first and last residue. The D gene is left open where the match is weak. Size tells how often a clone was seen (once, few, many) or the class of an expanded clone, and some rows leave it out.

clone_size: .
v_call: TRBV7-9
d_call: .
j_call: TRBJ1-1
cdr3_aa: CASSSPTMNTEAFF
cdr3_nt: TGTGCCAGCAGCTCACCTACCATGAACACTGAAGCTTTCTTT

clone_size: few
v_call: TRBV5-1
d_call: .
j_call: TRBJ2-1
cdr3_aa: CASSLAQGLSYNEQFF
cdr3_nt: TGCGCCAGCAGCTTGGCGCAGGGTCTGTCCTACAATGAGCAGTTCTTC

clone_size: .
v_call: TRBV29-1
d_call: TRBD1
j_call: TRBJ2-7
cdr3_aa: CSYISGTGVYEQYF
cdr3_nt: TGCAGTTATATCTCCGGGACAGGGGTTTACGAGCAGTACTTC

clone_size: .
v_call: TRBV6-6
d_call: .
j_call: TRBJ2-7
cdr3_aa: CASSPDLAPLTYEQYF
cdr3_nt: TGTGCCAGCAGTCCCGACTTGGCTCCATTAACCTACGAGCAGTACTTC

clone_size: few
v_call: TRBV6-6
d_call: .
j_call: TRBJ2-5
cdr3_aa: CASSPDLTTSETQYF
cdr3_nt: TGTGCCAGCAGTCCCGATCTGACTACTTCCGAGACCCAGTACTTC

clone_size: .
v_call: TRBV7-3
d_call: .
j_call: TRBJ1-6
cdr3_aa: CASSPTGSSPLHF
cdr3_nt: TGTGCCAGCAGCCCGACAGGCTCATCACCCCTCCACTTT

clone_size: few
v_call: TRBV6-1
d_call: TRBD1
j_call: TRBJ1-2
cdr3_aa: CASSEVTGQEYGYTF
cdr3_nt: TGTGCCAGCAGTGAAGTCACGGGACAGGAGTATGGCTACACCTTC

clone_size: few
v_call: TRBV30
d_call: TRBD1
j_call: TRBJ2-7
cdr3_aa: CACPKTGQGATAPREQYF
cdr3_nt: TGTGCCTGCCCCAAGACAGGACAGGGGGCGACGGCTCCTAGGGAGCAGTACTTC

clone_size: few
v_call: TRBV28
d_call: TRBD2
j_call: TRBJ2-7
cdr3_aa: CASSLGTREGEQYF
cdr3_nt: TGTGCCAGCAGCCTCGGGACACGGGAGGGCGAGCAGTACTTC

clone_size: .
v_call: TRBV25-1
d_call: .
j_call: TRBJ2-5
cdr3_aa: CASKRGPGETQYF
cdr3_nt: TGTGCCAGCAAACGAGGGCCCGGAGAGACCCAGTACTTC